This T cell receptor (beta chain) was recovered during a study of blood T cell repertoires in COVID-19. V was cut by 3 bases and J by 4 bases, with 25 bases left in between. The CDR3 totals 17 residues. Germline assignment: CDR1 GTSNPN and CDR2 SVGIG (reference sequence). Clones were read by immunoSEQ multiplex PCR, and TCRdb kept only the in-frame ones, dropping some. The sample records 83,000 or so clones, approximately 77% being singletons. The sample consisted of peripheral blood. The TCR sequence derives from a woman older than 75 with acute or convalescent COVID-19. J is TRBJ2-7 and V is TRBV30; TRBD1 might be the D (8 bases). The CDR3 coding sequence is TGTGCCTGGAGAGGACAGGGCTGGGAGGGCGGTAAATACGAGCAGTACTTC. Translating it yields CAWRGQGWEGGKYEQYF.